The rows below give T cell receptor beta chains drawn from one sample of a study of T-cell memory formation after mild COVID-19. TCRdb passed the 5' RACE reads through MiXCR, listing each CDR3 protein once. The data hold some 450,000 distinct CDR3 sequences, with 15% to 20% observed a single time. The specimen sequenced was PBMCs or a T cell subset sorted from them (not recorded which). Source of these receptors: an adult woman who had mild COVID-19 (a few samples of this study predate the infection). Cell type and time point are not known. Both conserved end residues are part of each CDR3. A D gene is named only where the DNA matches it firmly. Only part of the rows carry a size: once, few, many, or a class if the clone is expanded.

v_gene	abundance	j_gene	d_gene	CDR3nt	CDR3aa
TRBV6-2/TRBV6-3	few	TRBJ2-7	NA	TGTGCCAGCAGTTACGCTTCTCGGCGGACCGTCCTTTACGAGCAGTACTTC	CASSYASRRTVLYEQYF
TRBV11-1	NA	TRBJ2-7	NA	TGTGCCAGCAGCCCGGGGACGCGCACCTACGAGCAGTACTTC	CASSPGTRTYEQYF
TRBV18	NA	TRBJ2-3	TRBD2	TGTGCCAGCTCACCACCCGGGCTAGCGGGAGCAAGGACAGATACGCAGTATTTT	CASSPPGLAGARTDTQYF
TRBV7-9	NA	TRBJ2-7	TRBD2	TGTGCCAGCAGCTTAGCCAGCGGGGGGACCCGAAGAACCTACGAGCAGTACTTC	CASSLASGGTRRTYEQYF
TRBV14	many	TRBJ1-1	NA	TGTGCCAGTTCCGGACAGATGAACACTGAAGCTTTCTTT	CASSGQMNTEAFF
TRBV6-2/TRBV6-3	few	TRBJ1-1	NA	TGTGCCAGCAGTTATTCCGGCGAGAACACTGAAGCTTTCTTT	CASSYSGENTEAFF
TRBV10-3	few	TRBJ2-3	TRBD2	TGTGCCATCAAGAAGCCGGGACTAGCGGGAGATAGGACCCCGCTGGGAACTAGCACAGATACGCAGTATTTT	CAIKKPGLAGDRTPLGTSTDTQYF
TRBV18	NA	TRBJ2-7	NA	TGTGCCAGCTCACCCTCGGGGGTAACCTACGAGCAGTACTTC	CASSPSGVTYEQYF
TRBV5-5	few	TRBJ1-2	NA	TGTGCCAGCAGCTTTGGTCGGGGGGCCGACTATGGCTACACCTTC	CASSFGRGADYGYTF
TRBV6-5	few	TRBJ2-7	NA	TGTGCCAGCAGTTACTCGGGGGGGCCGAGCGAGCAGTACTTC	CASSYSGGPSEQYF
TRBV7-2	NA	TRBJ1-5	TRBD1	TGTGCCAGCAGCTCAGAGCTTTCCTCAGGGGGCGCGGGCAATCAGCCCCAGCATTTT	CASSSELSSGGAGNQPQHF
TRBV20-1	few	TRBJ2-6	TRBD2	TGCAGTGCCCCCCGGGGGGGGAGCTCTGGGGCCAACGTCCTGACTTTC	CSAPRGGSSGANVLTF
TRBV24-1	NA	TRBJ2-5	NA	TGTGCCACCAGTGAGGGTGTGGGGAAAGAGACCCAGTACTTC	CATSEGVGKETQYF
TRBV20-1	NA	TRBJ2-2	NA	TGCAGTGCTAGAGGGGTGCCGGGGGAGCTGTTTTTT	CSARGVPGELFF
TRBV25-1	NA	TRBJ1-1	NA	TGTGCCAGCAGTGAATGGGGGGCATTGGTGAACACTGAAGCTTTCTTT	CASSEWGALVNTEAFF
TRBV18	NA	TRBJ2-3	NA	TGTGCCAGCTCACCCGGAACAGGCCACACAGATACGCAGTATTTT	CASSPGTGHTDTQYF
TRBV14	few	TRBJ2-7	NA	TGTGCGCGGGACAGTTCCTACGAGCAGTACTTC	CARDSSYEQYF
TRBV12-3/TRBV12-4	NA	TRBJ2-7	NA	TGTGCCAGCAGTTTTCAGCAGGGTACCGACGAGCAGTACTTC	CASSFQQGTDEQYF
TRBV12-3/TRBV12-4	few	TRBJ2-1	TRBD2	TGTGCCAGCAGGCTAACGGGACTAGCGGGGGGTCGGAATGAGCAGTTCTTC	CASRLTGLAGGRNEQFF
TRBV3-1	few	TRBJ2-7	NA	TGTGCCAGCAGCCGCGGGGTTCCTTCGTACGAGCAGTACTTC	CASSRGVPSYEQYF
TRBV12-3/TRBV12-4	many	TRBJ1-1	NA	TGTGCCAGCAGTTTACTGCGCCCGGGGAACACTGAAGCTTTCTTT	CASSLLRPGNTEAFF
TRBV27	few	TRBJ2-1	TRBD1	TGTGCCAGCAGCAACCCTCCCGGGACAGGGGGGTACAATGAGCAGTTCTTC	CASSNPPGTGGYNEQFF
TRBV4-2	NA	TRBJ1-5	NA	TGTGCCAGCAGCCAAGATAGGCAGGGAGGTCAGCCCCAGCATTTT	CASSQDRQGGQPQHF
TRBV24-1	few	TRBJ1-2	NA	TGTGCCACCAGTGATGCGGACGGTAACTATGGCTACACCTTC	CATSDADGNYGYTF
TRBV10-3	NA	TRBJ2-7	NA	TGTGCCATCAGCCACCCCTCAGGGGCCTACGAGCAGTACTTC	CAISHPSGAYEQYF
TRBV5-1	few	TRBJ2-1	TRBD1	TGCGCCAGCAGCCCAGGGACAGGGGGTATCTACAATGAGCAGTTCTTC	CASSPGTGGIYNEQFF
TRBV29-1	NA	TRBJ1-1	TRBD1	TGCAGCGTTAACAGGGGTGATTTCACTGAAGCTTTCTTT	CSVNRGDFTEAFF
TRBV7-2	few	TRBJ1-2	NA	TGTGCCAGCACCGAGAGGGGCAGGGGTGACTATGGCTACACCTTC	CASTERGRGDYGYTF
TRBV6-6	NA	TRBJ1-2	NA	TGTGCCAGCAGGCTCGACACAAACTATGGCTACACCTTC	CASRLDTNYGYTF
TRBV3-1	few	TRBJ1-2	NA	TGTGCCAGCAGCCAAGAAGGCAGATTCTTCTATGGCTACACCTTC	CASSQEGRFFYGYTF
TRBV7-9	NA	TRBJ2-1	NA	TGTGCCAGCAGCTCCCGGGGGTCCCAGGGGAGGTACAATGAGCAGTTCTTC	CASSSRGSQGRYNEQFF